Detailed here is one TCR beta chain. The CDR3 runs to 16 residues. Trimming removed 1 base from V and 7 bases from J; junction bases left unmatched: 4. Germline V gene lookup returns CDR1 SGHTA and CDR2 FQGNSA. This sample is part of a study of blood T cell repertoires in COVID-19. Study-wide background: Collection of acute and convalescent COVID-19 samples took place in the United States, Italy and Spain. Sample material is recorded as cDNA or gDNA derived from T cells, B-cell-depleted T cells, or PBMCs.

Original data processing: Amplification of reference gene primers was used by the study to estimate nucleated cell counts. Here immunoSEQ multiplex PCR was the method, and the copy in TCRdb shows in-frame clones only, minus some. V and J calls and clone size are as listed in that table; D and trimming were resolved from the DNA. The sample holds some 490,000 clones, approximately 85% seen once. This TCR was recovered from a human donor in a cohort sampled during active COVID-19. Sequences were obtained from peripheral blood. The chain couples TRBV7-2 to TRBJ2-1, with 13 bases aligning to TRBD2. In DNA, the CDR3 is TGTGCCAGCAGCTTAGGGACTAGCGGGAGTGGGAATGAGCAGTTCTTC. Translating gives CASSLGTSGSGNEQFF.